This TCR beta chain was obtained from a study of blood T cell repertoires in COVID-19. Whole-study context: The United States, Italy and Spain were the sources of the acute and convalescent COVID-19 samples. Nucleic acid was either cDNA or gDNA, and it came from T cells, B-cell-depleted T cells, or PBMCs.

Trimming cost V 5 bases and J 4 bases; bases outside gene matches: 7. The CDR3 covers 15 residues. CDR1 and CDR2 (germline): LNHDA, SQIVND (reference sequence). Sequencing used immunoSEQ multiplex PCR; TCRdb keeps in-frame clones, though not all of them. The sample records under 300,000 clones, 70% to 85% being singletons. Those enrolled, adults aged roughly 18 to 90 years, came from 25 or so US areas. Cohort 3 donors counted as recovered after two negative PCRs, clearance, or resolved symptoms. Material for sequencing was PBMCs or T cells enriched from blood (not recorded which). This chain connects TRBV19 to TRBJ2-5; 10 bases fit TRBD1. This TCR came from a middle-aged man who had recovered from COVID-19. The CDR3 DNA follows: TGTGCCAGTAGTCCAGGACAGGGGGGCGGAGAGACCCAGTACTTC. Translating gives CASSPGQGGGETQYF.